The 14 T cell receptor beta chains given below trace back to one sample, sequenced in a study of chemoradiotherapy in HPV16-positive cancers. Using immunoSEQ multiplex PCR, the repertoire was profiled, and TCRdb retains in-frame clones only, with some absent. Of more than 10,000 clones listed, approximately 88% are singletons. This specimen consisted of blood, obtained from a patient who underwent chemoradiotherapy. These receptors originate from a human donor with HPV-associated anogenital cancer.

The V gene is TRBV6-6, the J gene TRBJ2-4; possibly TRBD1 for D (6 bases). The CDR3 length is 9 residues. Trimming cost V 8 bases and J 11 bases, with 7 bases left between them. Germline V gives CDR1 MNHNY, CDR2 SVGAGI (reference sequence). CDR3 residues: CASGQFQYF. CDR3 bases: TGTGCCAGCGGACAGTTTCAGTACTTC.

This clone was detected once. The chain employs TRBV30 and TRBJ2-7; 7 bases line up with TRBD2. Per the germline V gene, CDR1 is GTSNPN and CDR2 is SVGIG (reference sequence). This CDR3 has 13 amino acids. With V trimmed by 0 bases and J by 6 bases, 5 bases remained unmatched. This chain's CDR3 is CAWSVSGGGEQYF. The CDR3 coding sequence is TGTGCCTGGAGTGTCTCTGGGGGGGGCGAGCAGTACTTC.

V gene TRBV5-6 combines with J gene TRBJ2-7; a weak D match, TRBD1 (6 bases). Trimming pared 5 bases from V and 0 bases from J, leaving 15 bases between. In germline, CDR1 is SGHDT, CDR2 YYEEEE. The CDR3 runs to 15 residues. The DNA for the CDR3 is TGTGCCAGCAGGTACGGGACAACAAACTCCTACGAGCAGTACTTC. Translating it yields CASRYGTTNSYEQYF.

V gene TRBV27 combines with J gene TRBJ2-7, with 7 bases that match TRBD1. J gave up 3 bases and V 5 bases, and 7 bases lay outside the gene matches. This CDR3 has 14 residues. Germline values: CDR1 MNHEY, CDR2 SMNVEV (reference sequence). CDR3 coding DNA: TGTGCCAGCAGTGACAGCCGACAGGGCTACGAGCAGTACTTC. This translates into CASSDSRQGYEQYF.

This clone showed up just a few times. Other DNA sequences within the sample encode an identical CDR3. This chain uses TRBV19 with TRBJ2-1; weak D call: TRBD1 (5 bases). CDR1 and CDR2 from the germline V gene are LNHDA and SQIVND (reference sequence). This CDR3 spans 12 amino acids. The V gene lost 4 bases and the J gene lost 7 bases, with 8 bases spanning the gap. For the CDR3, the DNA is TGTGCCAGTAGTAGAACAGGTAATGAGCAGTTCTTC. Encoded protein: CASSRTGNEQFF. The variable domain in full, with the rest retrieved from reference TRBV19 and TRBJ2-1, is DGGITQSPKYLFRKEGQNVTLSCEQNLNHDAMYWYRQDPGQGLRLIYYSQIVNDFQKGDIAEGYSVSREKKESFPLTVTSAQKNPTAFYLCASSRTGNEQFFGPGTRLTVL.

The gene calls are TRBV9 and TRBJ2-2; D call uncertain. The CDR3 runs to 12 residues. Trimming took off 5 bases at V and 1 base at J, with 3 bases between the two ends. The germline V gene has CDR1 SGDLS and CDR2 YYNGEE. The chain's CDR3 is CASRGNTGELFF. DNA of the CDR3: TGTGCCAGCAGGGGGAACACCGGGGAGCTGTTTTTT.

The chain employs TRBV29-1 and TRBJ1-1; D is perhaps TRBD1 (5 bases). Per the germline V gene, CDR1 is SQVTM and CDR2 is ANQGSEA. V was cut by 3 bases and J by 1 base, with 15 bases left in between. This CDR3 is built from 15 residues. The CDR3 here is CSVEGRARGNTEAFF. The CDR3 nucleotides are TGCAGCGTTGAGGGCAGGGCAAGGGGGAACACTGAAGCTTTCTTT. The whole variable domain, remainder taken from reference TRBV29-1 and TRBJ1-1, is SAVISQKPSRDICQRGTSLTIQCQVDSQVTMMFWYRQQPGQSLTLIATANQGSEATYESGFVIDKFPISRPNLTFSTLTVSNMSPEDSSIYLCSVEGRARGNTEAFFGQGTRLTVV.

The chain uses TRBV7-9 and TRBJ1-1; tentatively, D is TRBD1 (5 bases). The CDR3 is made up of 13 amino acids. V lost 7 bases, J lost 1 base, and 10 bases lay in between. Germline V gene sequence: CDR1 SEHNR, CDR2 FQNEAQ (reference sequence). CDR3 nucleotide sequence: TGTGCCAGCACCCTAAGGGGGAACACTGAAGCTTTCTTT. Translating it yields CASTLRGNTEAFF.

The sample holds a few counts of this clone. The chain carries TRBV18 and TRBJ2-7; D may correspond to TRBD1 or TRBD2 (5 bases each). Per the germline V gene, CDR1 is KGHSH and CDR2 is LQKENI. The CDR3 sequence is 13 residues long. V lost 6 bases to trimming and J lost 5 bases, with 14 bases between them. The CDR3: CASSGTVGNEQYF. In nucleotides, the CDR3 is TGTGCCAGCTCGGGGACGGTAGGCAACGAGCAGTACTTC.

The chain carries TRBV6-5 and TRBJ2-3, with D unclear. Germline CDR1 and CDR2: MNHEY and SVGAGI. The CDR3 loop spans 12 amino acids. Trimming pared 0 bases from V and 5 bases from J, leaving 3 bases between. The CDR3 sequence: CASSYSLDTQYF. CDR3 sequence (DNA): TGTGCCAGCAGTTACTCGTTAGATACGCAGTATTTT.

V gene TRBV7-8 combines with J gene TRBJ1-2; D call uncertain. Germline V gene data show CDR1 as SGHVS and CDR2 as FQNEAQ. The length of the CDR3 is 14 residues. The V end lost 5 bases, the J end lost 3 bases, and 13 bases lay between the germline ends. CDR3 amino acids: CASSPRVGYYGYTF. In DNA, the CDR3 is TGTGCCAGCAGCCCAAGGGTTGGCTACTATGGCTACACCTTC. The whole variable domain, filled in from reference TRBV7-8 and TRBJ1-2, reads GAGVSQSPRYKVAKRGQDVALRCDPISGHVSLFWYQQALGQGPEFLTYFQNEAQLDKSGLPSDRFFAERPEGSVSTLKIQRTQQEDSAVYLCASSPRVGYYGYTFGSGTRLTVV.

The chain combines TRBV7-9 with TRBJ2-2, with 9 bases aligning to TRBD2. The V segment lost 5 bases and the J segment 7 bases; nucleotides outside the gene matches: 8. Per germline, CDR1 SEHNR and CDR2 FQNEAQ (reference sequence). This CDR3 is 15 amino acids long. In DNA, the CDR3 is TGTGCCAGCAGCCCAGGGACTAGCAGGAGCGGGGAGCTGTTTTTT. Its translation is CASSPGTSRSGELFF.

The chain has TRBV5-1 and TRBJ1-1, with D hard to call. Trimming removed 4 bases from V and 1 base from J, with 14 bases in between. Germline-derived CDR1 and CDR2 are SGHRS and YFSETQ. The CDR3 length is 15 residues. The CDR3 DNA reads TGCGCCAGCAGCCTCCGAGGTGGTCCGAACACTGAAGCTTTCTTT. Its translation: CASSLRGGPNTEAFF. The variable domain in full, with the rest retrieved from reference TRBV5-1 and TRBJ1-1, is KAGVTQTPRYLIKTRGQQVTLSCSPISGHRSVSWYQQTPGQGLQFLFEYFSETQRNKGNFPGRFSGRQFSNSRSEMNVSTLELGDSALYLCASSLRGGPNTEAFFGQGTRLTVV.

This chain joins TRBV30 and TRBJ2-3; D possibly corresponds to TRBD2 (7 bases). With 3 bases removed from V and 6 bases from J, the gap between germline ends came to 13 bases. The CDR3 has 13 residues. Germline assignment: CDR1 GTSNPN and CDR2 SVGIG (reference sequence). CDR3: CAWRGGAYDTQYF. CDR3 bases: TGTGCCTGGAGGGGGGGGGCGTACGATACGCAGTATTTT.